What follows are 27 T cell receptor beta chains derived from one specimen sequenced in a study of T cell repertoires in cytomegalovirus infection. TCRdb used MiXCR to reprocess the reads, holding one entry per CDR3 protein. The repertoire holds over 90,000 distinct CDR3 sequences, with 15% to 20% as singletons. Source material: PBMCs. The receptors originated from a human donor in good health (CMV status not recorded). Some clones in this sample may be carry-over from other donors' samples.

This clonotype was detected ten times or more. CDR3 DNA: TGTGCCAGCAGCTCGCCTTGGAGCGGGGAGCAGTTCTTC. Protein product: CASSSPWSGEQFF. The chain couples TRBV7-6 to TRBJ2-1; D is possibly TRBD2 (6 bases). The germline V gene encodes CDR1 SGHVS and CDR2 FNYEAQ. The CDR3 has 13 residues. V shed 4 bases and J shed 10 bases, with 14 bases lying between them.

This clonotype was recorded only once. Germline is not matched at one junction end, which may reflect a read error. The chain has TRBV18 and TRBJ1-4; 8 bases align to TRBD1. The germline gives CDR1 KGHSH, CDR2 LQKENI. This CDR3 has 15 amino acids. CDR3 in DNA: TGTGCCAGCACACCCGCGACAGGGGATAATGAAAAACTGTTTTTT. Protein sequence: CASTPATGDNEKLFF.

This clonotype has a handful of counts. V gene TRBV5-6 combines with J gene TRBJ1-2; tentative D call: TRBD1 (5 bases). V was pared by 4 bases and J by 10 bases, with 23 bases between. The V gene's germline CDR1 is SGHDT and CDR2 YYEEEE. The CDR3 covers 15 residues. The CDR3 DNA reads as TGTGCCAGCAGCCCACAACAGAGTGGCCTTGGGGCCTACACCTTC. Encoded protein: CASSPQQSGLGAYTF.

This clonotype was seen a handful of times. The rearrangement links TRBV13 to TRBJ1-2; D is unresolved. Germline V CDR1 and CDR2: PRHDT, FYEKMQ (reference sequence). This CDR3 contains 15 residues. Trimming stripped 5 bases from V and 0 bases from J, with 13 bases between. CDR3 in DNA: TGTGCCAGCAGCGAACGCGGTGGGTCTAACTATGGCTACACCTTC. This codes for CASSERGGSNYGYTF.

This chain connects TRBV29-1 to TRBJ1-1, with TRBD1 as a possible D gene (5 bases). Germline CDR1 reads SQVTM; CDR2 reads ANQGSEA. This CDR3 contains 13 residues. Trimming stripped 4 bases from V and 4 bases from J, with 13 bases between. Written as DNA, the CDR3 is TGCAGCGTTGTGGGGGAGGCCATCACTGAAGCTTTCTTT. Amino acids: CSVVGEAITEAFF.

This clonotype was detected only a few times. The V and J genes are TRBV2 and TRBJ2-1; the match to TRBD1 covers 8 bases. The J segment lost 8 bases and the V segment lost 7 bases, leaving 10 bases of the junction unmatched. Germline V gene data show CDR1 as SNHLY and CDR2 as FYNNEI. The CDR3 is 14 residues long. The chain's CDR3 is CASKVNRGLDEQFF. DNA for the CDR3: TGTGCCAGCAAGGTTAACAGGGGGTTGGATGAGCAGTTCTTC.

This clonotype was picked up many times. The chain joins TRBV7-2 to TRBJ1-3; 7 bases are a match to TRBD1. Per germline, CDR1 SGHTA and CDR2 FQGNSA. The CDR3 covers 13 residues. The J segment lost 5 bases and the V segment lost 6 bases, leaving 4 bases of the junction unmatched. The CDR3 loop reads CASSWDSRNTIYF. CDR3 coding DNA: TGTGCCAGCAGTTGGGACAGCCGAAACACCATATATTTT.

The J gene is TRBJ1-4, the V gene TRBV5-1, with D perhaps TRBD1 (6 bases). CDR1 and CDR2 (germline): SGHRS, YFSETQ. V was cut by 7 bases and J by 5 bases, with 15 bases left in between. The CDR3 is 14 residues long. The CDR3 sequence is CASSDGGANEKLFF. CDR3 nucleotide sequence: TGCGCCAGCTCGGACGGGGGCGCGAATGAAAAACTGTTTTTT.

This clonotype was recorded many times. The rearrangement uses TRBV11-3 and TRBJ2-6, with D perhaps TRBD1 or TRBD2 (5 bases each). CDR1 is SGHNT and CDR2 is YENEEA in the germline V gene. V lost 5 bases and J 0 bases, leaving 11 bases between the germline ends. The CDR3 consists of 16 residues. In nucleotides, the CDR3 is TGTGCCAGCAGCCCCGGGGACGCCTCTGGGGCCAACGTCCTGACTTTC. Its protein product is CASSPGDASGANVLTF.

At least ten counts were recorded for this clonotype. The chain employs TRBV7-2 and TRBJ1-4, with a possible D match to TRBD1 (5 bases). From germline, CDR1 is SGHTA and CDR2 FQGNSA. V lost 1 base to trimming and J lost 2 bases, with 8 bases between them. The length of the CDR3 is 15 residues. CDR3 region: CASSLVGGTNEKLFF. Here the CDR3 DNA reads TGTGCCAGCAGCTTAGTTGGGGGGACTAATGAAAAACTGTTTTTT.

The V and J genes are TRBV20-1 and TRBJ1-2; TRBD1 agrees at 9 bases. V gave up 6 bases and J gave up 4 bases; unmatched junction bases: 3. Germline CDR1 and CDR2: DFQATT and SNEGSKA (reference sequence). The CDR3 is 12 residues long. CDR3 DNA: TGCAGTGCAAGGACAGGGGCCTATGGCTACACCTTC. Translation: CSARTGAYGYTF.

In regard to this clonotype: This may be a read error: a much more frequent sequence differs by one nucleotide. The J gene is TRBJ1-1, the V gene TRBV7-9; D may be TRBD1 (6 bases). The V end was cut by 5 bases, the J end by 1 base, with 14 bases between. Germline values: CDR1 SEHNR, CDR2 FQNEAQ (reference sequence). The CDR3 extends over 15 amino acids. CDR3 protein: CASSPRTVTNTEAFF. CDR3 bases: TGTGCCAGCAGCCCCCGGACAGTTACGAACACTGAAGCTTTCTTT.

The chain employs TRBV25-1 and TRBJ2-7, with TRBD1 matching over 7 bases. This CDR3 has 13 amino acids. Germline loops: CDR1 MGHDK, CDR2 SYGVNS. The ends lost 6 bases at V and 2 bases at J; junction bases unmatched: 4. CDR3 DNA: TGTGCCAGCAGACACACAGGGGCCTACGAGCAGTACTTC. Its protein is CASRHTGAYEQYF.

This clonotype has a count of ten or more. The CDR3, as DNA: TGTGCCAGCAGTTACGGGCGGACCAGAGCCTATGGCTACACCTTC. It encodes CASSYGRTRAYGYTF. This chain uses TRBV6-5 with TRBJ1-2, with D uncertain. The CDR3 length is 15 residues. Trimming shortened V by 2 bases and J by 4 bases, and 14 bases separated the two germline ends. Per germline, CDR1 MNHEY and CDR2 SVGAGI.

This clonotype was counted a few times. The chain couples TRBV29-1 to TRBJ2-7; D is perhaps TRBD1 (6 bases). V lost 1 base to trimming and J lost 3 bases, with 16 bases between them. The germline V gene has CDR1 SQVTM and CDR2 ANQGSEA. The CDR3 length is 15 residues. The CDR3 DNA is TGCAGCGTTGAAGTGGGACCGGGACACGACTACGAGCAGTACTTC. The encoded protein is CSVEVGPGHDYEQYF.

This clonotype came up many times. V usage is TRBV19 and J usage is TRBJ2-1, with D tentatively TRBD1 (6 bases). Germline-derived CDR1 and CDR2 are LNHDA and SQIVND (reference sequence). The V end was cut by 2 bases, the J end by 7 bases, with 21 bases between. CDR3 length equals 17 residues. For the CDR3, the DNA is TGTGCCAGTAGTATACGGGGCCGGGCAGGGGACCGAAATGAGCAGTTCTTC. Protein sequence: CASSIRGRAGDRNEQFF.

The V and J genes are TRBV3-1 and TRBJ2-4, with D maybe TRBD2 (5 bases). Germline V gene sequence: CDR1 LGHDT, CDR2 YNNKEL (reference sequence). V lost 4 bases and J 0 bases, leaving 10 bases between the germline ends. The CDR3 totals 15 residues. CDR3 protein: CASSLGGVAKNIQYF. CDR3 nucleotide sequence: TGTGCCAGCAGCCTTGGAGGAGTAGCCAAAAACATTCAGTACTTC.

This clonotype was counted many times. This chain uses TRBV20-1 with TRBJ1-5, with D tentatively TRBD1 (6 bases). CDR3 size: 16 residues. The V end was cut by 0 bases, the J end by 3 bases, with 15 bases between. Germline V gene data show CDR1 as DFQATT and CDR2 as SNEGSKA (reference sequence). The CDR3 sequence: CSARDEQGGLNQPQHF. CDR3 nucleotide sequence: TGCAGTGCTAGAGATGAACAAGGGGGTCTCAATCAGCCCCAGCATTTT.

This sequence joins TRBV6-5 and TRBJ1-3; 8 nucleotides match TRBD1. Trimming took 4 bases from V and 0 from J; bases not matched to a gene: 11. CDR1 MNHEY and CDR2 SVGAGI come from the germline V gene. The CDR3 loop spans 18 amino acids. DNA for the CDR3: TGTGCCAGCAGTTCTCCCGGGACAGGATCACCCTCTGGAAACACCATATATTTT. Translated: CASSSPGTGSPSGNTIYF.

The sample holds a few counts of this clonotype. This sequence joins TRBV5-1 and TRBJ2-3; D is possibly TRBD1 (6 bases). The length of the CDR3 is 15 residues. Trimming stripped 6 bases from V and 4 bases from J, with 18 bases between. Germline values: CDR1 SGHRS, CDR2 YFSETQ. The CDR3 is CASNQEGQRADTQYF. DNA of the CDR3: TGCGCCAGCAACCAAGAAGGACAGAGGGCAGATACGCAGTATTTT.

The table lists this clonotype with a few counts. This sequence joins TRBV24-1 and TRBJ2-1, with TRBD2 matching 10 bases. Germline assignment: CDR1 KGHDR and CDR2 SFDVKD. J was trimmed by 0 bases and V by 3 bases; bases with no gene match: 13. The CDR3 is 20 amino acids. The DNA of the CDR3 is TGTGCCACCAGTGATCCCATCGCTAGCGGGGGCCTTCACTCCTACAATGAGCAGTTCTTC. Translation: CATSDPIASGGLHSYNEQFF.

This clonotype was counted ten times or more. The chain joins TRBV7-2 to TRBJ2-1; the match to TRBD2 covers 12 bases. The CDR3 length is 14 residues. V shed 1 base, J shed 10 bases, and the junction held 2 bases outside the gene matches. Germline loops: CDR1 SGHTA, CDR2 FQGNSA. CDR3 coding DNA: TGTGCCAGCAGCTTAGGGGGACTAGCGGGCGAGCAGTTCTTC. Translating it yields CASSLGGLAGEQFF. Full variable domain (missing parts from reference TRBV7-2 and TRBJ2-1): GAGVSQSPSNKVTEKGKDVELRCDPISGHTALYWYRQSLGQGLEFLIYFQGNSAPDKSGLPSDRFSAERTGGSVSTLTIQRTQQEDSAVYLCASSLGGLAGEQFFGPGTRLTVL.

The rearrangement links TRBV20-1 to TRBJ2-1, with TRBD2 matching 8 bases. The V gene end was trimmed by 3 bases and the J gene end by 4 bases; junction bases not matched to a gene: 5. Germline V gene sequence: CDR1 DFQATT, CDR2 SNEGSKA (reference sequence). The CDR3 sequence is 14 residues long. The CDR3: CSARAGGKYNEQFF. The CDR3 bases are TGCAGTGCTAGGGCGGGGGGAAAATACAATGAGCAGTTCTTC.

A few counts support this clonotype. The chain recombines TRBV5-4 with TRBJ1-6, with D maybe TRBD1 (6 bases). Germline CDR1 SGHNT, CDR2 YYREEE (reference sequence). The V end was cut by 3 bases, the J end by 9 bases, with 16 bases between. There are 15 residues in the CDR3. The CDR3 nucleotides read TGTGCCAGCAGCTCAAAACCAGGGGCTCTTTCACCCCTCCACTTT. Translating it yields CASSSKPGALSPLHF. The variable domain in full, completed from reference TRBV5-4 and TRBJ1-6, reads ETGVTQSPTHLIKTRGQQVTLRCSSQSGHNTVSWYQQALGQGPQFIFQYYREEENGRGNFPPRFSGLQFPNYSSELNVNALELDDSALYLCASSSKPGALSPLHFGNGTRLTVT.

This chain joins TRBV10-3 and TRBJ2-7; D may be TRBD1 or TRBD2 (5 bases each). This CDR3 comprises 14 residues. Germline V gene sequence: CDR1 ENHRY, CDR2 SYGVKD. Trimming took off 10 bases at V and 2 bases at J, with 18 bases between the two ends. CDR3 region: CATRHGDGTYEQYF. DNA of the CDR3: TGTGCCACAAGGCATGGGGACGGTACCTACGAGCAGTACTTC.

This clonotype has only a few counts. The chain is built from TRBV5-4 and TRBJ1-4; D perhaps matches TRBD1 (6 bases). Germline V gene lookup returns CDR1 SGHNT and CDR2 YYREEE (reference sequence). The V gene lost 5 bases and the J gene lost 5 bases, with 10 bases spanning the gap. The CDR3 contains 13 residues. The CDR3, as DNA: TGTGCCAGCAGAGGGGACACCAATGAAAAACTGTTTTTT. Residues: CASRGDTNEKLFF. Using reference TRBV5-4 and TRBJ1-4 for the parts outside the CDR3, the full variable domain is ETGVTQSPTHLIKTRGQQVTLRCSSQSGHNTVSWYQQALGQGPQFIFQYYREEENGRGNFPPRFSGLQFPNYSSELNVNALELDDSALYLCASRGDTNEKLFFGSGTQLSVL.

The sample holds many counts of this clonotype. The CDR3 here is CASSSLGRINEQFF. Here the CDR3 DNA reads TGTGCCAGCAGCTCCCTTGGACGGATTAATGAGCAGTTCTTC. The rearrangement joins TRBV7-2 to TRBJ2-1, with D hard to call. The CDR3 extends over 14 amino acids. Germline CDR1 reads SGHTA; CDR2 reads FQGNSA. Trimming shortened V by 4 bases and J by 7 bases, and 14 bases separated the two germline ends.